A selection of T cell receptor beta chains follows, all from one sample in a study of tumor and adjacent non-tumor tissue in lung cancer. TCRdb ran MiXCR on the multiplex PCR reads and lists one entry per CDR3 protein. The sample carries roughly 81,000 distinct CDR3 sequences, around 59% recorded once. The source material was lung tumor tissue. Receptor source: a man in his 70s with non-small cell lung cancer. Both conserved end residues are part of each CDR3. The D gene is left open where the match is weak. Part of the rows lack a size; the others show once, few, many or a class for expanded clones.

CSASDRLAGSSYNDQFF | TGCAGTGCTAGTGACAGACTAGCGGGGAGCTCCTACAATGATCAGTTCTTC | TRBD2 | TRBV20-1 | NA | 17 | TRBJ2-1
CASTRTVFQETQYF | TGTGCCAGCACTCGGACAGTGTTCCAAGAGACCCAGTACTTC | NA | TRBV6-1 | NA | 14 | TRBJ2-5
CASSQVTGENAGKLFF | TGCGCCAGTAGCCAGGTGACAGGGGAGAACGCCGGGAAGCTGTTTTTT | TRBD1 | TRBV5-1 | NA | 16 | TRBJ2-2
CASGLVKGHEQYF | TGTGCCAGCGGCTTAGTCAAGGGCCACGAGCAGTACTTC | NA | TRBV11-2 | few | 13 | TRBJ2-7
CATSRTGGSYEQYF | TGTGCCACCTCCCGGACAGGGGGGTCCTACGAGCAGTACTTC | TRBD1 | TRBV6-1 | many | 14 | TRBJ2-7
CSASPGVVNEQFF | TGCAGTGCTAGTCCTGGGGTAGTTAATGAGCAGTTCTTC | NA | TRBV20-1 | NA | 13 | TRBJ2-1
CASSYWRGGIYNEQFF | TGTGCCAGCAGTTACTGGAGGGGAGGGATTTACAATGAGCAGTTCTTC | TRBD2 | TRBV6-2/TRBV6-3 | many | 16 | TRBJ2-1
CSGRLAGGTDTQYF | TGCAGCGGTCGGCTAGCGGGGGGCACAGATACGCAGTATTTT | TRBD2 | TRBV29-1 | many | 14 | TRBJ2-3
CTSRPRDRYNSPLHF | TGTACCAGCAGGCCCCGGGACAGATATAATTCACCCCTCCACTTT | TRBD1 | TRBV28 | NA | 15 | TRBJ1-6
CSVSGTGFTGELLF | TGCAGCGTTTCAGGGACAGGATTCACCGGGGAGCTGCTTTTT | TRBD1 | TRBV29-1 | NA | 14 | TRBJ2-2
CASSQIRVRNQPQHF | TGTGCCAGCAGCCAGATCAGGGTTAGGAATCAGCCCCAGCATTTT | NA | TRBV28 | many | 15 | TRBJ1-5
CASSVTTFGETQYF | TGTGCCAGCAGTGTCACAACGTTCGGAGAGACCCAGTACTTC | NA | TRBV28 | NA | 14 | TRBJ2-5
CVSSLGAQGFEGETQYF | TGTGTCAGCAGCTTAGGCGCCCAAGGTTTTGAGGGGGAGACCCAATACTTC | NA | TRBV11-3 | NA | 17 | TRBJ2-5
CASRVKGDTYSGANLLTF | TGTGCCAGCAGAGTTAAGGGGGACACCTACTCCGGGGCCAACCTCCTGACTTTC | NA | TRBV6-6 | NA | 18 | TRBJ2-6
CASSLRTRDNQPQHF | TGCGCCAGCAGCCTAAGGACAAGGGACAATCAGCCCCAGCATTTT | NA | TRBV5-1 | NA | 15 | TRBJ1-5
CASSLGGVDFKNIQYF | TGTGCCAGCAGCTTAGGGGGGGTCGACTTCAAAAACATTCAGTACTTC | NA | TRBV7-9 | NA | 16 | TRBJ2-4
CSVVDQTVNYGYTF | TGCAGCGTCGTTGATCAGACAGTTAACTATGGCTACACCTTC | NA | TRBV29-1 | NA | 14 | TRBJ1-2
CASSRDGSNQPQHF | TGCGCCAGCAGCCGGGACGGTAGCAATCAGCCCCAGCATTTT | NA | TRBV5-1 | many | 14 | TRBJ1-5
CSAREGAVGELFF | TGCAGTGCTAGGGAGGGTGCAGTCGGGGAGCTGTTTTTC | NA | TRBV20-1 | once | 13 | TRBJ2-2
CASIPGTGRDRPQHF | TGTGCCAGCATCCCCGGGACAGGGAGAGATCGGCCCCAGCATTTT | TRBD1 | TRBV11-1 | NA | 15 | TRBJ1-5
CTCSPGTGFPYEQYF | TGTACCTGCAGCCCGGGGACAGGGTTCCCCTACGAGCAGTACTTC | TRBD1 | TRBV5-4 | NA | 15 | TRBJ2-7
CASSGPSAKYGYTF | TGCGCCAGCAGTGGACCTTCGGCTAAATATGGCTACACCTTC | NA | TRBV10-2 | NA | 14 | TRBJ1-2
CASSLYVGAYSGNTIYF | TGTGCCAGCAGCTTGTACGTGGGGGCCTACTCTGGAAACACCATATATTTT | NA | TRBV5-5 | many | 17 | TRBJ1-3
CARSPRDRVVETQYF | TGTGCCAGAAGCCCCCGGGACAGGGTTGTTGAGACCCAGTATTTC | TRBD1 | TRBV11-1 | NA | 15 | TRBJ2-5
CASSLYDRQESQYF | TGTGCCAGCAGTTTATATGATAGGCAAGAGTCCCAGTACTTC | NA | TRBV28 | NA | 14 | TRBJ2-5
CAFSGGGVVYEQYF | TGTGCCTTCAGTGGGGGAGGGGTGGTCTACGAGCAGTATTTC | TRBD2 | TRBV10-3 | NA | 14 | TRBJ2-7
CTIRGGLSYEQYF | TGCACCATTCGGGGTGGCCTGTCCTACGAGCAGTACTTC | NA | TRBV10-2 | NA | 13 | TRBJ2-7
CSARDWGEARTQYF | TGCAGTGCTAGAGATTGGGGCGAGGCGCGTACGCAGTATTTT | NA | TRBV20-1 | many | 14 | TRBJ2-3
CASSTGATNEKLFF | TGTGCCAGCAGTACAGGTGCAACTAATGAAAAACTGTTTTTT | NA | TRBV12-3/TRBV12-4 | many | 14 | TRBJ1-4
CASSDRPGTSGNTIYF | TGTGCCAGCAGTGATCGTCCGGGGACCTCTGGAAACACCATATATTTT | NA | TRBV6-1 | many | 16 | TRBJ1-3
CASSTAGYSYEQYF | TGTGCCAGCAGCACAGCGGGGTACTCCTACGAGCAGTACTTC | TRBD2 | TRBV7-9 | few | 14 | TRBJ2-7
CASSSYRQGVYHEQFF | TGTGCCAGCAGTTCATATCGACAGGGGGTATACCATGAGCAGTTCTTC | TRBD1 | TRBV28 | NA | 16 | TRBJ2-1
CASNRQGALKTQYF | TGTGCCAGCAACCGACAGGGGGCTTTGAAGACCCAGTACTTC | TRBD1 | TRBV28 | NA | 14 | TRBJ2-5
CASSGDAGELFF | TGTGCCAGCTCCGGGGACGCCGGGGAGCTGTTTTTT | NA | TRBV12-3/TRBV12-4 | NA | 12 | TRBJ2-2
CASSSYRQGVYNDQFF | TGTGCCAGTAGTTCATATCGACAGGGGGTGTACAATGATCAGTTCTTC | TRBD1 | TRBV28 | NA | 16 | TRBJ2-1
CASKEGSGRGNKNIQYF | TGTGCCAGCAAGGAGGGGTCCGGGAGAGGGAATAAAAACATTCAGTACTTC | NA | TRBV12-3/TRBV12-4 | many | 17 | TRBJ2-4
CASSIGLTLEQYF | TGCGCCAGCAGCATAGGACTAACACTCGAGCAGTACTTC | NA | TRBV11-2 | NA | 13 | TRBJ2-7
CSATALLAGGKDTQYF | TGCAGTGCTACTGCTCTTCTAGCGGGGGGGAAGGATACGCAGTATTTT | TRBD2 | TRBV20-1 | NA | 16 | TRBJ2-3
CACSLSSVGTETFF | TGTGCCTGCAGCTTATCTAGCGTCGGCACTGAAACTTTCTTT | NA | TRBV11-2 | NA | 14 | TRBJ1-1
CASSRGQGAYEQYF | TGTGCCAGCAGTCGAGGACAGGGAGCCTACGAGCAGTACTTC | TRBD1 | TRBV12-3/TRBV12-4 | many | 14 | TRBJ2-7